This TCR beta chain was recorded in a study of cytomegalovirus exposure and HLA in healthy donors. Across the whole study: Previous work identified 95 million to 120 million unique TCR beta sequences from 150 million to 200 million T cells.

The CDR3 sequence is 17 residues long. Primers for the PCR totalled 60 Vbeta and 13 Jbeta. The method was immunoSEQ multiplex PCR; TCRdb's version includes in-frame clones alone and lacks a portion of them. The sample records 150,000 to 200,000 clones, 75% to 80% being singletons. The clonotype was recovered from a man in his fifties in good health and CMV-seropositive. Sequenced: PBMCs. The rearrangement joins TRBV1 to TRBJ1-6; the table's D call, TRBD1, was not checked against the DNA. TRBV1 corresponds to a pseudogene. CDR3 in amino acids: CTSSPGTGPDMDSPLHF. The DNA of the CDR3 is TGCACCAGCAGCCCAGGGACAGGGCCGGATATGGATTCACCCCTCCACTTT.